The 32 T cell receptor beta chains presented below share a single source sample, sequenced in a study of blood T cells in healthy people across ages. PCR was performed a second time for 7 to 11 cycles using a sample-barcoded 5' primer and a J-beta primer mix. One entry per CDR3 protein, called by TCRdb with MiXCR from the 5' RACE reads. The sample records around 1,700,000 distinct CDR3 sequences, about 28% being singletons. Sequenced sample: blood. These receptors originate from a woman in her twenties or thirties in good health.

With respect to this clonotype: Sequence at one end of the junction differs from germline and may be a read error. This chain links TRBV7-9 with TRBJ2-1; 8 bases are a match to TRBD2. The CDR3 runs to 16 residues. The germline gives CDR1 SEHNR, CDR2 FQNEAQ (reference sequence). This chain's CDR3 is CAGSRGAGVGYNEQFF. The CDR3 region has the DNA TGTGCCGGCAGCCGTGGAGCGGGAGTAGGCTACAATGAGCAGTTCTTC. The variable domain in full, with the rest retrieved from reference TRBV7-9 and TRBJ2-1, is DTGVSQNPRHKITKRGQNVTFRCDPISEHNRLYWYRQTLGQGPEFLTYFQNEAQLEKSRLLSDRFSAERPKGSFSTLEIQRTEQGDSAMYLCAGSRGAGVGYNEQFFGPGTRLTVL.

This clonotype was detected once. The J gene is TRBJ1-4, the V gene TRBV2, with D unresolved. The CDR3 extends over 13 amino acids. V lost 7 bases and J 8 bases, leaving 14 bases between the germline ends. The germline V gene has CDR1 SNHLY and CDR2 FYNNEI. As DNA, the CDR3 is TGTGCCAGCACGGAGAGGGTTGGGGAAAAACTGTTTTTT. It yields the protein CASTERVGEKLFF.

This clonotype was counted a few times. In DNA, the CDR3 is TGTGCCAGCAGTTCCAGGACGTCGCGGTACTTC. As protein: CASSSRTSRYF. The gene calls are TRBV28 and TRBJ2-7; D is undetermined. The germline CDR1 and CDR2 sequences are MDHEN and SYDVKM. Deletions cut 4 bases from V and 12 bases from J, with 13 bases between. The CDR3 has 11 residues.

This clonotype was detected a few times. This sequence joins TRBV20-1 and TRBJ1-2; 11 bases are a match to TRBD1. Per the germline V gene, CDR1 is DFQATT and CDR2 is SNEGSKA (reference sequence). V lost 6 bases to trimming and J lost 7 bases; unmatched junction nucleotides: 7. The CDR3 covers 13 residues. CDR3 nucleotide sequence: TGCAGTGCCATGGGACAGGGGGTTCGTGGCTACACCTTC. It codes for CSAMGQGVRGYTF.

The genes are TRBV12-3 or TRBV12-4 and TRBJ1-6, with D tentatively TRBD1 (5 bases). This CDR3 has 15 residues. V lost 4 bases and J 5 bases, leaving 12 bases between the germline ends. This CDR3 is CASSSSGRNNSPLHF. The CDR3 nucleotides are TGTGCCAGCAGTTCGTCAGGGAGAAATAATTCACCCCTCCACTTT.

This clonotype was seen only a few times. The J gene is TRBJ1-4, the V gene TRBV6-5, with D possibly matching TRBD1 (6 bases). V gave up 0 bases and J gave up 7 bases, with 12 bases separating them. The CDR3 spans 15 residues. Germline V gene data show CDR1 as MNHEY and CDR2 as SVGAGI. CDR3 in amino acids: CASSYSGGLGEKLFF. Here the CDR3 DNA reads TGTGCCAGCAGTTACTCGGGGGGGCTGGGTGAAAAACTGTTTTTT.

The CDR3, as DNA: TGTGCCAGCAGCTTGTCCAGCGGGGGGGTATACAACGAGCAGTACTTC. This translates into CASSLSSGGVYNEQYF. The genes are TRBV7-2 and TRBJ2-7; TRBD2 matches at 10 bases. With V trimmed by 3 bases and J by 5 bases, 10 bases remained unmatched. The V gene's germline CDR1 is SGHTA and CDR2 FQGNSA. The CDR3 runs 16 residues. The variable domain in full, with the rest retrieved from reference TRBV7-2 and TRBJ2-7, is GAGVSQSPSNKVTEKGKDVELRCDPISGHTALYWYRQSLGQGLEFLIYFQGNSAPDKSGLPSDRFSAERTGGSVSTLTIQRTQQEDSAVYLCASSLSSGGVYNEQYFGPGTRLTVT.

There are a few counts of this clonotype. The chain links TRBV20-1 to TRBJ2-6, with 8 nucleotides matching TRBD2. Germline assignment: CDR1 DFQATT and CDR2 SNEGSKA (reference sequence). V gave up 5 bases and J gave up 0 bases; unmatched junction bases: 12. This CDR3 has 18 amino acids. The CDR3 protein is CSAVLPGLGGSGANVLTF. The DNA for the CDR3 is TGCAGTGCTGTGCTACCGGGACTAGGGGGCTCTGGGGCCAACGTCCTGACTTTC.

The J gene is TRBJ1-5, the V gene TRBV19; no clear D gene. The V gene's germline CDR1 is LNHDA and CDR2 SQIVND (reference sequence). The CDR3 covers 15 residues. The V end was cut by 6 bases, the J end by 4 bases, with 16 bases between. The CDR3 DNA is TGTGCCAGTAGCATGCTGCCGGGTCTTAATCAGCCCCAGCATTTT. Translating it yields CASSMLPGLNQPQHF.

A few counts support this clonotype. The chain is built from TRBV5-1 and TRBJ1-1; D uncertain. Trimming stripped 0 bases from V and 0 bases from J, with 9 bases between. This CDR3 spans 15 amino acids. Per germline, CDR1 SGHRS and CDR2 YFSETQ. The CDR3 loop reads CASSLEGPLNTEAFF. Here the CDR3 DNA reads TGCGCCAGCAGCTTGGAAGGGCCACTGAACACTGAAGCTTTCTTT.

The genes are TRBV20-1 and TRBJ2-5; D remains unclear. Trimming removed 8 bases from V and 2 bases from J, with 27 bases in between. The CDR3 is 17 residues long. In germline, CDR1 is DFQATT, CDR2 SNEGSKA (reference sequence). The CDR3 reads CSQHTISDQGPQETQYF. CDR3 DNA sequence: TGCAGTCAGCACACCATCAGCGACCAAGGGCCTCAAGAGACCCAGTACTTC.

This clonotype was counted at least ten times. This rearrangement joins TRBV14 to TRBJ1-1; 7 bases fit TRBD1. Trimming took 2 bases from V and 1 from J; bases not matched to a gene: 4. Germline-derived CDR1 and CDR2 are SGHDN and FVKESK. The CDR3 totals 15 residues. The CDR3 is CASSQNRGGNTEAFF. The CDR3 DNA sequence: TGTGCCAGCAGCCAAAACAGGGGAGGGAACACTGAAGCTTTCTTT.

This chain links TRBV12-3 or TRBV12-4 with TRBJ2-5, with 10 bases matching TRBD2. Trimming removed 0 bases from V and 4 bases from J; junction bases left unmatched: 5. The CDR3 covers 16 residues. The CDR3 bases are TGTGCCAGCAGTTTAGCCCTAGCGGGGGCCTTAGAGACCCAGTACTTC. Translating it yields CASSLALAGALETQYF.

This clonotype was counted between two and nine times. The CDR3: CSVGDRISVNYGYTF. As DNA, the CDR3 is TGCAGCGTTGGGGACAGAATTTCCGTTAACTATGGCTACACCTTC. This rearrangement joins TRBV29-1 to TRBJ1-2; 7 nucleotides agree with TRBD1. J was trimmed by 1 base and V by 4 bases; bases with no gene match: 9. Germline V CDR1 and CDR2: SQVTM, ANQGSEA. CDR3 size: 15 residues.

This clonotype was seen many times. The V and J genes are TRBV20-1 and TRBJ2-3, with D unclear. The CDR3 totals 11 residues. V lost 7 bases and J 5 bases, leaving 10 bases between the germline ends. Looked up from germline, CDR1 is DFQATT and CDR2 is SNEGSKA (reference sequence). CDR3 bases: TGCAGTGGGTATGTTGGAGATACGCAGTATTTT. Its protein is CSGYVGDTQYF.

V gene TRBV5-6 combines with J gene TRBJ2-3; possible D gene TRBD2, 5 bases. V lost 1 base to trimming and J lost 5 bases, with 11 bases between them. Germline V gives CDR1 SGHDT, CDR2 YYEEEE. The CDR3 has 14 amino acids. The CDR3 sequence is CASSLTSGRDTQYF. CDR3 nucleotide sequence: TGTGCCAGCAGCTTGACCAGCGGCCGAGATACGCAGTATTTT.

A word on this clonotype: One junction end disagrees with the germline gene, perhaps due to a read error. The chain is built from TRBV19 and TRBJ2-6; D is perhaps TRBD1 or TRBD2 (5 bases each). This CDR3 has 16 amino acids. Germline values: CDR1 LNHDA, CDR2 SQIVND (reference sequence). CDR3 residues: CASSTPGAPGANVPTF. CDR3 sequence (DNA): TGTGCCAGTAGTACGCCCGGGGCCCCTGGGGCCAACGTCCCGACTTTC.

The chain recombines TRBV21-1 with TRBJ1-5. TRBV21-1 is listed as a pseudogene. CDR3 length: 15 residues. The CDR3 DNA reads TGTGCCAGCAGCAAATGGAAGGATAGCAATCAGCCCCAGCATTTT. This gives the protein CASSKWKDSNQPQHF.

A few counts support this clonotype. This chain links TRBV9 with TRBJ2-7, with TRBD2 matching over 7 bases. Losses at the gene ends were 3 bases for V and 4 bases for J; bases not matched to a gene: 7. Germline CDR1 SGDLS, CDR2 YYNGEE. The CDR3 sequence is 14 residues long. The CDR3 DNA reads TGTGCCAGCAGCGGATCCAGCGGGGAATACGAGCAGTACTTC. Protein sequence: CASSGSSGEYEQYF.

Regarding this clonotype: The junction does not match germline at one end; this may be a read error. The J gene is TRBJ2-7, the V gene TRBV5-1, with 7 bases that match TRBD2. Germline V lookup: CDR1 SGHRS, CDR2 YFSETQ. The CDR3 extends over 14 amino acids. In DNA, the CDR3 is TGCGCCAGCAGCTTGGCAGCGGGATCTGGCGAGCAGTGCTTC. Its protein product is CASSLAAGSGEQCF.

The table lists this clonotype with many counts. The V gene is TRBV5-1, the J gene TRBJ2-3; 7 nucleotides align to TRBD1. Germline V gene data show CDR1 as SGHRS and CDR2 as YFSETQ. The CDR3 loop spans 14 amino acids. Losses at the gene ends were 4 bases for V and 2 bases for J; bases not matched to a gene: 4. The CDR3 region is CASSPTGTTDTQYF. DNA for the CDR3: TGCGCCAGCAGCCCGACAGGGACCACAGATACGCAGTATTTT.

This clonotype was detected once. The J gene is TRBJ2-1, the V gene TRBV23-1, with TRBD1 matching over 8 bases. TRBV23-1 is noted as an ORF with a role that remains uncertain. This CDR3 region has 15 residues. The trim removed 0 bases at V and 6 bases at J, leaving 4 bases unmatched. The CDR3 sequence is CASSQSPQGGNEQFF. DNA of the CDR3: TGCGCCAGCAGTCAATCTCCACAGGGGGGCAATGAGCAGTTCTTC.

This clonotype was seen ten or more times. The V call is TRBV6-2 or TRBV6-3, the J call TRBJ2-7; no reliable D call. CDR1 is MNHEY, CDR2 SVGEGT, per germline. The CDR3 has 13 residues. V gave up 6 bases and J gave up 4 bases, with 13 bases separating them. The CDR3 DNA sequence: TGTGCCAGCAGACAGAGTGGTTTGTACGAGCAGTACTTC. Translating it yields CASRQSGLYEQYF.

The gene calls are TRBV10-3 and TRBJ2-1; tentative D call: TRBD2 (8 bases). V was trimmed by 2 bases and J by 9 bases, leaving 17 bases between them. The CDR3 contains 15 residues. The germline CDR1 and CDR2 sequences are ENHRY and SYGVKD. The DNA for the CDR3 is TGTGCCATCAGTGAGCCCACAGGGGCGGGGGGTGAGCAGTTCTTC. Translating gives CAISEPTGAGGEQFF.

The rearrangement links TRBV29-1 to TRBJ1-4, with 7 bases identical to TRBD1. V lost 6 bases and J lost 4; bases outside the gene matches: 8. The CDR3 is made up of 14 amino acids. The germline V gene encodes CDR1 SQVTM and CDR2 ANQGSEA. The chain's CDR3 is CSVGHGTVNEKLFF. Here the CDR3 DNA reads TGCAGCGTCGGACACGGGACAGTTAATGAAAAACTGTTTTTT.

This chain links TRBV20-1 with TRBJ2-5, with D possibly TRBD2 on 7 matching bases. The CDR3 extends over 14 amino acids. From germline, CDR1 is DFQATT and CDR2 SNEGSKA (reference sequence). V was trimmed by 0 bases and J by 11 bases, leaving 19 bases between them. CDR3 region: CSARETSGGYGQYF. The CDR3 region has the DNA TGCAGTGCTAGAGAGACCTCGGGGGGCTACGGGCAGTACTTC.

This chain connects TRBV18 to TRBJ2-1, with a possible D match to TRBD2 (5 bases). CDR3 size: 14 residues. The germline V and J ends were trimmed by 5 bases and 5 bases, with 13 bases remaining between them. Germline V gene lookup returns CDR1 KGHSH and CDR2 LQKENI. The CDR3 region is CASSDTRTDNEQFF. Written as DNA, the CDR3 is TGTGCCAGCTCAGACACTAGGACCGACAATGAGCAGTTCTTC. Supplemented by reference TRBV18 and TRBJ2-1, the full variable domain reads NAGVMQNPRHLVRRRGQEARLRCSPMKGHSHVYWYRQLPEEGLKFMVYLQKENIIDESGMPKERFSAEFPKEGPSILRIQQVVRGDSAAYFCASSDTRTDNEQFFGPGTRLTVL.

The gene calls are TRBV5-5 and TRBJ2-4; 7 bases agree with TRBD1. Trimming cost V 2 bases and J 2 bases; bases outside gene matches: 10. CDR3 length: 17 residues. CDR1 and CDR2 (germline): SGHKS, YYEKEE (reference sequence). Here the CDR3 DNA reads TGTGCCAGCAGCTTATCTCAGGGGGTTAATACCAAAAACATTCAGTACTTC. This translates into CASSLSQGVNTKNIQYF.

This chain links TRBV6-6 with TRBJ2-1; TRBD1 agrees at 7 bases. The end of the DNA is better explained by TRBJ2-7, so the J call may be wrong. CDR1 and CDR2 from the germline V gene are MNHNY and SVGAGI (reference sequence). The CDR3 has 15 residues. CDR3 sequence reads: CASRFGTVSYNEQYF. The CDR3 bases are TGTGCCAGCAGGTTCGGGACAGTCTCCTACAATGAGCAGTACTTC.

The CDR3 loop is CASSQEPGYDEAFF. CDR3 nucleotide sequence: TGCGCCAGCAGCCAAGAACCAGGGTACGATGAAGCTTTCTTT. This rearrangement joins TRBV4-1 to TRBJ1-1, with D perhaps TRBD1 (5 bases). The germline V gene encodes CDR1 MGHRA and CDR2 YSYEKL. V was shortened by 0 bases and J by 7 bases, with 12 bases between the two germline ends. There are 14 residues in the CDR3.

Turning to this clonotype: Relative to the germline gene, one junction end is altered; a read error may explain this. The chain carries TRBV7-9 and TRBJ1-2, with 8 positions matching TRBD1. Germline CDR1 SEHNR, CDR2 FQNEAQ (reference sequence). The CDR3 extends over 15 amino acids. The CDR3 DNA follows: TGTGTCAGCAGCGCTTCTACCGGGACAGGCTATGGCTACACCTTC. Protein sequence: CVSSASTGTGYGYTF.

This clonotype was seen many times. V is TRBV21-1 and J is TRBJ1-2; the D call TRBD1 from the table was never checked on the DNA. TRBV21-1 is a pseudogene locus. The CDR3 runs to 17 residues. The CDR3 loop reads CASSNGWGALGDYGYTF. The CDR3 region has the DNA TGTGCCAGCAGCAATGGATGGGGGGCTCTAGGGGATTATGGCTACACCTTC.